This T cell receptor beta chain appears in the sequencing data of a study of shared clonotypes between healthy human individuals. This table comes from immunoSEQ multiplex PCR, and its TCRdb copy is limited to in-frame clones, with some not included. The repertoire has about 1.1 million clones, roughly 80% of them found once; the top ten carry approximately 0.9%. The CDR3 is made up of 14 amino acids. This chain joins TRBV21-1 and TRBJ2-7; the DNA was not used to check the table's D call, TRBD1. TRBV21-1 is deemed a pseudogene. Material for sequencing was memory CD4+ T cells from PBMCs. Subset specified: CD45RA-negative fraction. This sequence was found in a young man in good health. Some clones in this sample may be carry-over from other donors' samples. DNA of the CDR3: TGTGCCAGCAGCAGGGACAGGGGCTCCTACGAGCAGTACTTC. Its protein is CASSRDRGSYEQYF.